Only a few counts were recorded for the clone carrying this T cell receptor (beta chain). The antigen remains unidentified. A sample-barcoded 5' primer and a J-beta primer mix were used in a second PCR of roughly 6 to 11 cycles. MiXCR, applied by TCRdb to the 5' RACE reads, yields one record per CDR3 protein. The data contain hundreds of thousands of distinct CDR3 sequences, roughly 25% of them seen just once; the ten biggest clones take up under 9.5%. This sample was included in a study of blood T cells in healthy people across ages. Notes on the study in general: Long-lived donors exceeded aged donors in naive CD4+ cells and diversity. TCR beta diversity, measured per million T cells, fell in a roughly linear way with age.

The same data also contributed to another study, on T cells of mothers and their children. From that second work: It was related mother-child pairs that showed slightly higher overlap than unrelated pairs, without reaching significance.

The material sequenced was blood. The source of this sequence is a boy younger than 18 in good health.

DNA of the CDR3: TGTGCCAGCAGCTTATTTCCTGGGGTCGGGATAAATAATCGGGATGGCAAAAACATTCAGTACTTC. Translation gives CASSLFPGVGINNRDGKNIQYF. The chain couples TRBV7-8 to TRBJ2-4; perhaps TRBD2 as D (5 bases). The germline V gene encodes CDR1 SGHVS and CDR2 FQNEAQ. Trimming cost V 2 bases and J 3 bases, with 32 bases left between them. This CDR3 has 22 residues.